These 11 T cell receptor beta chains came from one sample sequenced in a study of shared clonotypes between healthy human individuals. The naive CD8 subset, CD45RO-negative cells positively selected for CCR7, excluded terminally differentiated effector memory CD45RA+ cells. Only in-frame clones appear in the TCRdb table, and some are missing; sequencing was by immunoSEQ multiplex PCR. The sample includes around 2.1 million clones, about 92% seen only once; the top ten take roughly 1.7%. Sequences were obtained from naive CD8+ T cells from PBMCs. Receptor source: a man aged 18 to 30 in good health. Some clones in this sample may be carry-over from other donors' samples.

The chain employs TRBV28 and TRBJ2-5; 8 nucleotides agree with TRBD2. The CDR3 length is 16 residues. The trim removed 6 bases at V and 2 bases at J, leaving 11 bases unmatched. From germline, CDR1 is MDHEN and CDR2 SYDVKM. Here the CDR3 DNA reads TGTGCCAGCAGAGACGAGCGGGGGCACCCACAAGAGACCCAGTACTTC. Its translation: CASRDERGHPQETQYF.

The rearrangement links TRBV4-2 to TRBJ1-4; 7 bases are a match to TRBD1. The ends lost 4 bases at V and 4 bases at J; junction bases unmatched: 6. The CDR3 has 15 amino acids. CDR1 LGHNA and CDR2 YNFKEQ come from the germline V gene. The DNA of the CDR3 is TGTGCCAGCAGCCCAACAGGGGATGGTAATGAAAAACTGTTTTTT. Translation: CASSPTGDGNEKLFF.

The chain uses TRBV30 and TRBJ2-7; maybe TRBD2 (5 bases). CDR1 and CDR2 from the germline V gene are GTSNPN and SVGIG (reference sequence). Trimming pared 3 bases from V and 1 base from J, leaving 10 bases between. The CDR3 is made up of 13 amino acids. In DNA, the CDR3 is TGTGCCTGGAGGGGAGCTAGTTCCTACGAGCAGTACTTC. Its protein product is CAWRGASSYEQYF.

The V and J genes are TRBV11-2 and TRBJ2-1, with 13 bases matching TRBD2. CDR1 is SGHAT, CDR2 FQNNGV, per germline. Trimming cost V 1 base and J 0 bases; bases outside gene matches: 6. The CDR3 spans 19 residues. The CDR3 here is CASSLVGTSGVFSYNEQFF. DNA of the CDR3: TGTGCCAGCAGCTTAGTTGGGACTAGCGGGGTCTTCTCCTACAATGAGCAGTTCTTC.

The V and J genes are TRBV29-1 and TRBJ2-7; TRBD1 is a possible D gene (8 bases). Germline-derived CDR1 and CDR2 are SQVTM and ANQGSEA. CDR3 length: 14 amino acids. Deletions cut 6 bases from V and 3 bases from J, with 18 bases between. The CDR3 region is CSVVDREGFYEQYF. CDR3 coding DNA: TGCAGCGTGGTGGACAGGGAGGGGTTCTACGAGCAGTACTTC.

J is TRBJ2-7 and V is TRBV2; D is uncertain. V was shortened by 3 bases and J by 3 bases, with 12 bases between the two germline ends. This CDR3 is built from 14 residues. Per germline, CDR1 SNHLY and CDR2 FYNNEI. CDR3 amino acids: CASSDFRLNYEQYF. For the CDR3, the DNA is TGTGCCAGCAGTGATTTTAGGCTGAACTACGAGCAGTACTTC.

CDR3 loop: CASSLGPDWAQYF. CDR3 bases: TGTGCCAGCAGCTTAGGGCCCGACTGGGCCCAGTACTTC. This rearrangement joins TRBV7-3 to TRBJ2-5; D ambiguous. CDR3 size: 13 residues. Trimming took off 2 bases at V and 9 bases at J, with 13 bases between the two ends. Germline loops: CDR1 SGHTA, CDR2 FQGTGA.

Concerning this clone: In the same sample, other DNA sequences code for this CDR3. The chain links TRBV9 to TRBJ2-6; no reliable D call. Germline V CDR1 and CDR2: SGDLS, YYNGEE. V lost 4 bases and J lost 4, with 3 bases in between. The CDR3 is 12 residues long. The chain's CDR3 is CASSYGANVLTF. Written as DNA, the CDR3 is TGTGCCAGCAGCTACGGGGCCAACGTCCTGACTTTC.

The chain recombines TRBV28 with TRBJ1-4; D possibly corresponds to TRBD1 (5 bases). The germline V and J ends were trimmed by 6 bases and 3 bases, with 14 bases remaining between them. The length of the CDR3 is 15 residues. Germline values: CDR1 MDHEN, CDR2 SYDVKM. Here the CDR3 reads CASSPLGAANEKLFF. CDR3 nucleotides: TGTGCCAGCAGCCCTCTCGGGGCGGCTAATGAAAAACTGTTTTTT.

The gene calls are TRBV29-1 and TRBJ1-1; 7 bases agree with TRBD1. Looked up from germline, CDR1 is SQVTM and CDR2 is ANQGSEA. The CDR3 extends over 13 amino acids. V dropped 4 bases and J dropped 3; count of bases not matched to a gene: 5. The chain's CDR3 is CSVGGRGDTEAFF. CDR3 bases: TGCAGCGTTGGGGGCAGGGGGGACACTGAAGCTTTCTTT.

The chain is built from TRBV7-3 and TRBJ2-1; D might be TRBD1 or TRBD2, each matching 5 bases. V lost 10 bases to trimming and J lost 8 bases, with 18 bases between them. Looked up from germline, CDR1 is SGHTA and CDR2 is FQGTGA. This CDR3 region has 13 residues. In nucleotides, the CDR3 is TGTGCCACGTCGGGACGCCCTTGGGATGAGCAGTTCTTC. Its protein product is CATSGRPWDEQFF. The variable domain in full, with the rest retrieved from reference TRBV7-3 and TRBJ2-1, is GAGVSQTPSNKVTEKGKYVELRCDPISGHTALYWYRQSLGQGPEFLIYFQGTGAADDSGLPNDRFFAVRPEGSVSTLKIQRTERGDSAVYLCATSGRPWDEQFFGPGTRLTVL.